One TCR beta chain is described in this entry. Germline V gene data show CDR1 as SGHAT and CDR2 as FQNNGV. CDR3 length: 14 amino acids. The V end was cut by 0 bases, the J end by 3 bases, with 8 bases between. The entry originates in a study of blood T cell repertoires in COVID-19. Sequencing was performed with immunoSEQ multiplex PCR; in TCRdb, only in-frame clones are kept and a portion is missing. Among roughly 130,000 clones listed, roughly nine tenths were seen once. The sample consisted of peripheral blood. This clonotype was obtained from a man aged 55 to 70 with COVID-19, enrolled during active disease. The chain links TRBV11-2 to TRBJ1-2, with a weak D call TRBD1 (5 bases). The CDR3 sequence is CASSLEGLYYGYTF. The DNA for the CDR3 is TGTGCCAGCAGCTTAGAGGGACTGTACTATGGCTACACCTTC.